The rows below give T cell receptor beta chains drawn from one sample of a study of cytomegalovirus exposure and HLA in healthy donors. TCRdb's copy holds only in-frame clones and misses some; the assay was immunoSEQ multiplex PCR. Found here are more than 150,000 clones, around four fifths of them singletons; the top ten hold 1.9%. The sample consisted of PBMCs. The receptors were gathered from a woman aged 30 to 39 in good health and CMV-seronegative. CDR3s include the opening cysteine and the closing phenylalanine or tryptophan. The D gene is left open where the match is weak. Clone size is given for some rows only: seen once, a few or many times, or a class if the clone is expanded.

V gene	clone size	J gene	D gene	CDR3 DNA	CDR3 protein
TRBV9	.	TRBJ2-1	.	TGTGCCAGCAGCGTAGACTTGGATGAGCAGTTCTTC	CASSVDLDEQFF
TRBV30	.	TRBJ1-2	.	TGTGCCTGGAATCCAGGCTATGGCTACACCTTC	CAWNPGYGYTF
TRBV4-1	few	TRBJ2-1	TRBD2	TGCGCCAGCAGCCAAGTTATAAGGCGGGGGGCGAACAATGAGCAGTTCTTC	CASSQVIRRGANNEQFF
TRBV7-9	.	TRBJ1-2	.	TGTGCCAGCAGCCCAGGCGCGTCCTATGGCTACACCTTC	CASSPGASYGYTF
TRBV9	.	TRBJ2-1	.	TGTGCCAGCAGCCCCCGCAGGGGTTACAATGAGCAGTTCTTC	CASSPRRGYNEQFF
TRBV6-1	.	TRBJ2-7	.	TGTGCCAGCACCTTACTACGGGGACTCTACGAGCAGTACTTC	CASTLLRGLYEQYF
TRBV18	few	TRBJ2-7	.	TGTGCCAGCTCAACGGGGGATACAAGGACCTACGAGCAGTACTTC	CASSTGDTRTYEQYF
TRBV18	.	TRBJ2-7	.	TGTGCCAGCTCTTCAGACTCCTACGAGCAGTACTTC	CASSSDSYEQYF
TRBV25-1	once	TRBJ2-2	.	TGTGCCAGCAGTGAACAGGGTGGGACCGGGGAGCTGTTTTTT	CASSEQGGTGELFF
TRBV7-3	few	TRBJ1-4	TRBD1	TGTGCCAGCAGCTTAAATGCGGGGAAACAGGGGGGTGCTAATGAAAAACTGTTTTTT	CASSLNAGKQGGANEKLFF
TRBV5-6	.	TRBJ2-7	.	TGTGCCAGCAGCGGCGCCGACTCAACCTACGAGCAGTACTTC	CASSGADSTYEQYF
TRBV5-1	.	TRBJ2-7	.	TGCGCCAGCAGCTTGGGTACTCGGCAGGGAAGCTCCTACGAGCAGTACTTC	CASSLGTRQGSSYEQYF
TRBV5-6	few	TRBJ2-3	TRBD1	TGTGCCAGCAGCTTGCCGGGACAGGGCACAGATACGCAGTATTTT	CASSLPGQGTDTQYF
TRBV6-1	.	TRBJ1-2	.	TGTGCCAGCAGACACCGGTCGGAGGCAGGCTACACCTTC	CASRHRSEAGYTF
TRBV5-1	once	TRBJ2-3	TRBD2	TGCGCCAGCAGCTACGGACTAGCGGGGGGCAGCACAGATACGCAGTATTTT	CASSYGLAGGSTDTQYF
TRBV18	.	TRBJ2-5	TRBD2	TGTGCCAGCTCACCGAGAGCGGGGGGGCCCTCCCAAGAGACCCAGTACTTC	CASSPRAGGPSQETQYF
TRBV7-6	once	TRBJ2-3	.	TGTGCCAGCAGCTTAACAAGGGGTTCGGGCACAGATACGCAGTATTTT	CASSLTRGSGTDTQYF
TRBV11-2	.	TRBJ2-5	.	TGTGCCAGCAGCCCCCCTGGGACACTCCAAGAGACCCAGTACTTC	CASSPPGTLQETQYF
TRBV29-1	few	TRBJ2-7	TRBD1	TGCAGCGTTGCCGGGACAGGCGAAAGCCTCTACGAGCAGTACTTC	CSVAGTGESLYEQYF
TRBV6-6	few	TRBJ2-5	TRBD2	TGTGCCAGCAGTTCCACTAGCGGGGGCGGGGAGACCCAGTACTTC	CASSSTSGGGETQYF
TRBV18	.	TRBJ1-6	TRBD1	TGTGCCAGCTCACATAAAAGGGGGCAGGCCCATTCGCCCCTCCACTTT	CASSHKRGQAHSPLHF
TRBV6-1	.	TRBJ1-2	TRBD1	TGTGCCAGCAGTGAATCGGGCGATCTATTGAACAGGGGATACACCTTC	CASSESGDLLNRGYTF
TRBV6-5	.	TRBJ2-5	TRBD1	TGTGCCAGCAGTTTGACAGGGTCAGAGACCCAGTACTTC	CASSLTGSETQYF
TRBV7-9	.	TRBJ2-1	.	TGTGCCAGCAGCTTATTGGGACTCACGAACTACAATGAGCAGTTCTTC	CASSLLGLTNYNEQFF
TRBV7-9	.	TRBJ2-7	TRBD1	TGTGCCAGCAGCTTACTCTGGGACAGCTACGAGCAGTACTTC	CASSLLWDSYEQYF
TRBV4-1	.	TRBJ2-3	TRBD2	TGCGCCAGCAGCCAAGATCGGGGGGAGATCACAGATACGCAGTATTTT	CASSQDRGEITDTQYF
TRBV18	few	TRBJ2-3	.	TGTGCCAGCTCACCACTTGGTCAACAGGTGGATACGCAGTATTTT	CASSPLGQQVDTQYF
TRBV5-1	.	TRBJ2-7	.	TGCGCCAGCAGATGGGACAACACGTACGAGCAGTACTTC	CASRWDNTYEQYF
TRBV5-6	.	TRBJ1-2	TRBD1	TGTGCCAGCAGTCCAGACAGGGAACACCGCTACACCTTC	CASSPDREHRYTF
TRBV4-1	.	TRBJ2-1	TRBD2	TGCGCCAGCAGCTCTGGCGGGGGAATGGGTCGGGATGAGCAGTTCTTC	CASSSGGGMGRDEQFF
TRBV7-8	.	TRBJ2-1	TRBD1	TGTGCCAGCAGCTCTAGAAAACGGGACAGGGTTTCCTCTGAGCAGTTCTTC	CASSSRKRDRVSSEQFF
TRBV30	.	TRBJ2-3	TRBD2	TGTGCCTGGAGTGTATTTAGCGGGGGGAAAACAGATACGCAGTATTTT	CAWSVFSGGKTDTQYF
TRBV4-3	.	TRBJ2-7	.	TGCGCCAGCAGCCAAGATCCAGGGAACTACGAGCAGTACTTC	CASSQDPGNYEQYF
TRBV7-2	few	TRBJ1-1	TRBD1	TGTGCCAGCAGCTTAGTAGCAGGGGGCAACACTGAAGCTTTCTTT	CASSLVAGGNTEAFF
TRBV30	.	TRBJ1-5	.	TGTGCCTGGAGTCCAACCCAGGGGAAGACTCAGCCCCAGCATTTT	CAWSPTQGKTQPQHF
TRBV27	.	TRBJ2-1	.	TGTGCCAGCAGCCTACGAACAGCTATGGCCTACAATGAGCAGTTCTTC	CASSLRTAMAYNEQFF
TRBV30	once	TRBJ2-1	.	TGTGCCTGGAGTGGAAGAGCTACCTACAATGAGCAGTTCTTC	CAWSGRATYNEQFF
TRBV19	once	TRBJ1-1	TRBD1	TGTGCCAGTAGTATGCCGGGACAGGGGCTCACTGAAGCTTTCTTT	CASSMPGQGLTEAFF
TRBV11-2	.	TRBJ1-1	.	TGTGCCAGCAGCTTTACATCGAACACTGAAGCTTTCTTT	CASSFTSNTEAFF
TRBV15	.	TRBJ1-6	.	TGTGCCACCAGCAGAAATGACAGGAATTCACCCCTCCACTTT	CATSRNDRNSPLHF
TRBV18	.	TRBJ2-6	.	TGTGCCAGCTCACCCGGCTCTGGGGCCAACGTCCTGACTTTC	CASSPGSGANVLTF
TRBV7-9	.	TRBJ2-7	TRBD2	TGTGCCAGCAGCTTGACGGGACTATACGAGCAGTACTTC	CASSLTGLYEQYF
TRBV23-1	.	TRBJ2-1	.	TGCGCCAGCAGTCAATGTACCAGGCCCTACAATGAGCAGTTCTTC	CASSQCTRPYNEQFF
TRBV5-1	.	TRBJ2-1	TRBD1	TGCGCCAGCAGCTCTAAAACAGGGGGCGGGGGCAATGAGCAGTTCTTC	CASSSKTGGGGNEQFF
TRBV2	.	TRBJ1-4	.	TGTGCCAGCAGTGCACAGGGAGACGCTAATGAAAAACTGTTTTTT	CASSAQGDANEKLFF
TRBV4-3	.	TRBJ2-1	.	TGCGCCAGCAGCCAGCTGCGACTGGATTACAATGAGCAGTTCTTC	CASSQLRLDYNEQFF
TRBV19	.	TRBJ1-5	TRBD1	TGTGCCAGTAGTATCCTCGGACAGGGAGTCAATCAGCCCCAGCATTTT	CASSILGQGVNQPQHF
TRBV2	.	TRBJ2-5	TRBD2	TGTGCCAGCAGGAAATCTAGCGGTGAAGAGACCCAGTACTTC	CASRKSSGEETQYF
TRBV7-2	.	TRBJ1-1	.	TGTGCCAGCAGCCGAGGCTCAGGGGCTTCTGAAGCTTTCTTT	CASSRGSGASEAFF
TRBV4-3	.	TRBJ1-6	TRBD1	TGCGCCAGCAGCCAAAGTCAGGGGGATTCACCCCTCCACTTT	CASSQSQGDSPLHF
TRBV29-1	.	TRBJ2-3	.	TGCAGCGTGATCTTGGGGGGAACCACAGATACGCAGTATTTT	CSVILGGTTDTQYF
TRBV28	few	TRBJ1-5	.	TGTGCCAGCAGTTCAGGGAATCAGCCCCAGCATTTT	CASSSGNQPQHF
TRBV5-1	.	TRBJ2-5	.	TGCGCCAGCAGCTTAGGGGATTCCGAGACCCAGTACTTC	CASSLGDSETQYF
TRBV7-2	.	TRBJ2-1	.	TGTGCCAGCAGCCCTCAAGGGACTTCCGTTGGGAATGAGCAGTTCTTC	CASSPQGTSVGNEQFF
TRBV5-1	.	TRBJ2-6	.	TGCGCCAGCAGCTTGGCAGGGTCAGGGGCCAACGTCCTGACTTTC	CASSLAGSGANVLTF